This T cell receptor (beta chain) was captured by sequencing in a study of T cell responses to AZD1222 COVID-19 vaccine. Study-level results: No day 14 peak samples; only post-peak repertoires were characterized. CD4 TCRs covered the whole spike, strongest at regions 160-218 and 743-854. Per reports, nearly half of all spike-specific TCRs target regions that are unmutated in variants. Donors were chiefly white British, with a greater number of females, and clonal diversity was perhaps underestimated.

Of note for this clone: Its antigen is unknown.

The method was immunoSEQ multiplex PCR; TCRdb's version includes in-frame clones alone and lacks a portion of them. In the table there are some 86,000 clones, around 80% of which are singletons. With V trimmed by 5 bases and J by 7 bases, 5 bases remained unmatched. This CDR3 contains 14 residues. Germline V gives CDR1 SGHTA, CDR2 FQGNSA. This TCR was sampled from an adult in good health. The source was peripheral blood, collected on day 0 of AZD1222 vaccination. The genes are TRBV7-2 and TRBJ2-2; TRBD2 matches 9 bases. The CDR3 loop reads CASSRGGESGELFF. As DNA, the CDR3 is TGTGCCAGCAGCCGCGGGGGGGAGAGCGGGGAGCTGTTTTTT.